Listed below are T cell receptor beta chains from one sample, sequenced in a study of shared clonotypes between healthy human individuals. The assay was immunoSEQ multiplex PCR, and TCRdb's table has in-frame clones only and misses some. The sample carries roughly 1.4 million clones, around 98.5% recorded once. Sequenced: naive CD4+ T cells sorted from blood. These receptors all come from a man aged 25-45 years in good health. Each CDR3 is given with its conserved first and last residue. D genes are given only for firm matches. Some rows mark clone size as missing; the rest say once, few, many or name a class of expanded clone.

>TRBD1|TRBJ2-2|TRBV7-3|.
CASSLKLGTGGTDTGELFF
TGTGCCAGCAGCTTAAAATTGGGGACAGGGGGTACGGACACCGGGGAGCTGTTTTTT
>.|TRBJ1-2|TRBV18|.
CASSPPLGGINGYTF
TGTGCCAGCTCACCTCCCTTGGGTGGAATAAATGGCTACACCTTC
>TRBD1|TRBJ2-1|TRBV9|.
CASSPTTGGIYNEQFF
TGTGCCAGCAGCCCAACGACAGGGGGCATATACAATGAGCAGTTCTTC
>TRBD1|TRBJ2-7|TRBV30|.
CAESGQGSYEQYF
TGTGCCGAATCGGGACAGGGCTCCTACGAGCAGTACTTC
>.|TRBJ1-1|TRBV18|.
CASSPGRGSATEAFF
TGTGCCAGCTCACCAGGGAGGGGCAGTGCGACTGAAGCTTTCTTT
>.|TRBJ2-7|TRBV29-1|.
CSVEDVPLGQREQYF
TGCAGCGTTGAAGACGTACCCCTGGGGCAAAGGGAGCAGTACTTC
>.|TRBJ1-2|TRBV9|.
CASSPRASGDYGYTF
TGTGCCAGCAGCCCCCGGGCGTCCGGGGACTATGGCTACACCTTC
>.|TRBJ2-3|TRBV30|.
CAWELNRADTQYF
TGTGCCTGGGAGTTGAACAGGGCAGATACGCAGTATTTT
>.|TRBJ1-3|TRBV18|.
CASSPFPGHSSGNTIYF
TGTGCCAGCTCACCGTTTCCAGGGCACAGCTCTGGAAACACCATATATTTT
>.|TRBJ1-4|TRBV9|.
CASSVGPGGPNEKLFF
TGTGCCAGCAGCGTAGGTCCGGGGGGGCCTAATGAAAAACTGTTTTTT
>.|TRBJ2-7|TRBV19|.
CASSTGQWNYEQYF
TGTGCCAGTAGTACCGGACAGTGGAACTACGAGCAGTACTTC
>.|TRBJ1-5|TRBV9|once
CASSFDGRANQPQHF
TGTGCCAGCAGCTTCGACGGTCGTGCCAATCAGCCCCAGCATTTT
>.|TRBJ1-5|TRBV2|.
CASSNMAPQHF
TGTGCCAGCAGTAACATGGCGCCCCAGCATTTT
>.|TRBJ2-7|TRBV18|.
CASSPPGRESYEQYF
TGTGCCAGCTCACCACCCGGCAGGGAATCTTACGAGCAGTACTTC
>TRBD2|TRBJ2-7|TRBV9|.
CASSTTSGGSYEQYF
TGTGCCAGCAGCACTACTAGCGGAGGCTCCTACGAGCAGTACTTC
>.|TRBJ1-3|TRBV7-2|.
CASSLEAGSGNTIYF
TGTGCCAGCAGCTTAGAGGCAGGGTCTGGAAACACCATATATTTT
>.|TRBJ2-3|TRBV6-5|.
CASSYVGYGDTQYF
TGTGCCAGCAGTTACGTAGGGTATGGAGATACGCAGTATTTT
>TRBD1|TRBJ2-7|TRBV2|.
CASSLDRASYEQYF
TGTGCCAGCAGCCTTGACAGGGCCTCCTACGAGCAGTACTTC
>.|TRBJ2-7|TRBV18|.
CASSPSAIALISYEQYF
TGTGCCAGCTCACCATCGGCTATCGCCCTGATATCCTACGAGCAGTACTTC
>.|TRBJ2-1|TRBV5-1|.
CASGQWSSYNEQFF
TGCGCCAGCGGGCAGTGGTCCTCCTACAATGAGCAGTTCTTC
>TRBD1|TRBJ2-7|TRBV5-1|.
CASNRDSSYEQYF
TGCGCCAGCAATAGGGACAGCTCCTACGAGCAGTACTTC
>TRBD1|TRBJ1-1|TRBV15|.
CATSRQGGTEAFF
TGTGCCACCAGCCGACAGGGTGGCACTGAAGCTTTCTTT
>.|TRBJ2-7|TRBV29-1|.
CSVGSGLGLYEQYF
TGCAGCGTTGGTTCCGGGTTGGGCCTTTACGAGCAGTACTTC
>.|TRBJ1-2|TRBV27|.
CASSYGGSNYGYTF
TGTGCCAGCAGTTATGGGGGATCTAACTATGGCTACACCTTC
>.|TRBJ2-6|TRBV14|.
CASSQDFEGSGANVLTF
TGTGCCAGCAGCCAAGATTTCGAGGGCTCTGGGGCCAACGTCCTGACTTTC
>.|TRBJ2-7|TRBV5-1|.
CASSPADSYEQYF
TGCGCCAGCAGCCCCGCTGACTCCTACGAGCAGTACTTC
>.|TRBJ1-5|TRBV6-1|.
CASSAGNQPQHF
TGTGCCAGCAGTGCGGGTAATCAGCCCCAGCATTTT
>TRBD2|TRBJ2-7|TRBV4-2|.
CASSQVLAGASYEQYF
TGTGCCAGCAGCCAGGTTCTAGCGGGAGCCTCCTACGAGCAGTACTTC
>.|TRBJ2-3|TRBV27|.
CASSPGSTTDTQYF
TGTGCCAGCAGTCCAGGGTCTACCACAGATACGCAGTATTTT